Here is one TCR beta chain with its context. Its antigen is currently unknown. The table came from immunoSEQ multiplex PCR; TCRdb's copy has only in-frame clones and leaves some out. The sample carries about 1.1 million clones, around three quarters recorded once. The sample is drawn from a study of shared clonotypes between healthy human individuals. Overall study: Contributing individuals were two females and a few males aged 18 to 49. There were three CD4 naive, three CD4 memory, two CD8 naive and one CD8 memory plates per donor. Points from the study as a whole: Researchers found naive subsets generally carried larger estimated richness than memory subsets. It was expected that sequencing depth would affect clonotype sharing among donors.

The length of the CDR3 is 17 residues. CDR1 and CDR2 (germline): ENHRY, SYGVKD. Between the trimmed V and J ends, which lost 2 bases and 0 bases, there was a span of 14 bases. The TCR sequence derives from a man younger than 35 in good health. Some clones in this sample may be carry-over from other donors' samples. V is TRBV10-3 and J is TRBJ2-1; D is undetermined. The source material was memory CD4+ T cells from PBMCs. Subset described: CD45RA-negative fraction. This CDR3 reads CAISEAPLKSSYNEQFF. The CDR3 DNA is TGTGCCATCAGTGAGGCGCCGTTGAAGAGCTCCTACAATGAGCAGTTCTTC.